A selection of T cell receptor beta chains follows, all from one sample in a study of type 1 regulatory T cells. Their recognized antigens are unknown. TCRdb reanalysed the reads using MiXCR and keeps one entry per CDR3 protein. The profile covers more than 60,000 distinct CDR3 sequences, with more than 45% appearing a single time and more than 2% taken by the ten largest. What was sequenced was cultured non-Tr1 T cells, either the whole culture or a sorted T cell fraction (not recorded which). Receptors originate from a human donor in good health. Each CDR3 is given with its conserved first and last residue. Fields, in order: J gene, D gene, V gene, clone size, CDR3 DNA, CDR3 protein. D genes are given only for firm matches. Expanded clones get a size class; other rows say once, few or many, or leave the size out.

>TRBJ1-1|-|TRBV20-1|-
TGCAGTGCTAGAGAGGGATTCGGGGGGAACACTGAAGCTTTCTTT
CSAREGFGGNTEAFF
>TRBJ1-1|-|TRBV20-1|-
TGCAGTGCTATAAAGGCCGGGATGATGAACACTGAAGCTTTCTTT
CSAIKAGMMNTEAFF
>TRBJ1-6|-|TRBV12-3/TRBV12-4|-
TGTGCCAGCAGTTTGTTCCAGGTGGAGAATTCACCCCTCCACTTT
CASSLFQVENSPLHF
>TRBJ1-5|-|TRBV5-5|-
TGTGCCAGCAGCTTGGTCGCAACAGGGAGCAATCAGCCCCAGCATTTT
CASSLVATGSNQPQHF
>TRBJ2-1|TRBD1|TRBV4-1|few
TGCGCCAGCAGCCAAGGACAGGGGGCGAGGAATGAGCAGTTCTTC
CASSQGQGARNEQFF
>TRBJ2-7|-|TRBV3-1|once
TGTGCCAGCAGCCTGGGATGGGGACCGTCACTCTACGAGCAGTACTTC
CASSLGWGPSLYEQYF
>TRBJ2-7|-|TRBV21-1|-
TGTGCCAGCAGCAAAGGGTACGAGCAGTACTTC
CASSKGYEQYF
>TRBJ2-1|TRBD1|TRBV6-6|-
TGTGCCAGCAGTTACCCTAAAACAGGGGGCAAGGGGAATGAGCAGTTCTTC
CASSYPKTGGKGNEQFF
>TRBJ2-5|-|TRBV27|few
TGTGCCAGCAGTCCAAGCGGAGAGACCCAGTACTTC
CASSPSGETQYF
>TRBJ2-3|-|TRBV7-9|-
TGTGCCAGCAGCCCCGGGGTACCAGATACGCAGTATTTT
CASSPGVPDTQYF
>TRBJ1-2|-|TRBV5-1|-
TGCGCCAGCAGCTTGGCAGCGGACAACTATGGCTACACCTTC
CASSLAADNYGYTF
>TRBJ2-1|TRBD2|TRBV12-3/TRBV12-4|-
TGTGCCAGCATCAACCCCTGGACTAGCGGGCAGTTCTTC
CASINPWTSGQFF
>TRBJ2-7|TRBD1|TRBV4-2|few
TGTGCCAGCAGCCAGCTTGTAGGGACAGGGGACCCCTACGAGCAGTACTTC
CASSQLVGTGDPYEQYF
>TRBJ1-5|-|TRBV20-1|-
TGCAGTGCTGTTGACAGGATAGTGAGTCAGCCCCAGCATTTT
CSAVDRIVSQPQHF
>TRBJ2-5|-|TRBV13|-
TGTGCCAGCAGCTTACGGGGGAACCAAGAGACCCAGTACTTC
CASSLRGNQETQYF
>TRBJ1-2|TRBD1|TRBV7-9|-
TGTGCCAGCAGCCGACAGGGGCGCGAGGGCTACACCTTC
CASSRQGREGYTF
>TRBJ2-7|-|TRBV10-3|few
TGTGCCATCAGTGGTAAGGACTCCCTGAGCTCCTACGAGCAGTACTTC
CAISGKDSLSSYEQYF
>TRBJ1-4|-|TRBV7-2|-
TGTGCCAGCAGCTTAGGACGGCGGGGGAATGAAAAACTGTTTTTT
CASSLGRRGNEKLFF